Each of the 9 T cell receptor beta chains below was sequenced from the same sample in a study of blood T cell repertoires in COVID-19. Generated by immunoSEQ multiplex PCR, the TCRdb table keeps only in-frame clones and is missing some. Of 290,000 or so clones in the sample, roughly 87% were seen once. Material: peripheral blood. All receptors come from a man younger than 35 with active or convalescent COVID-19.

The gene calls are TRBV7-2 and TRBJ1-6; 9 positions match TRBD1. The CDR3 is 16 residues long. J gave up 6 bases and V 4 bases, and 7 bases lay outside the gene matches. The germline gives CDR1 SGHTA, CDR2 FQGNSA. The CDR3 loop is CASSSFVDRGNSPLHF. CDR3 in DNA: TGTGCCAGCAGCTCCTTTGTGGACAGGGGTAATTCACCCCTCCACTTT.

V usage is TRBV11-2 and J usage is TRBJ2-3, with D possibly matching TRBD2 (6 bases). The CDR3 has 16 residues. V lost 1 base, J lost 0 bases, and 11 bases lay in between. CDR1 is SGHAT and CDR2 is FQNNGV in the germline V gene. The CDR3 DNA follows: TGTGCCAGCAGCTTAGGGCCGGGGGTGAGCACAGATACGCAGTATTTT. Its protein product is CASSLGPGVSTDTQYF.

The chain combines TRBV6-5 with TRBJ2-1; possibly TRBD1 for D (6 bases). The CDR3 is 13 amino acids. V was pared by 7 bases and J by 10 bases, with 17 bases between. CDR1 is MNHEY and CDR2 is SVGAGI in the germline V gene. The DNA for the CDR3 is TGTGCCAGCACCGGTGGGGGCCGACTGGAGCAGTTCTTC. This translates into CASTGGGRLEQFF.

The V gene is TRBV28, the J gene TRBJ2-3; TRBD2 agrees at 12 bases. The CDR3 is 14 amino acids. The germline V gene encodes CDR1 MDHEN and CDR2 SYDVKM. J was trimmed by 10 bases and V by 5 bases; bases with no gene match: 7. CDR3 nucleotide sequence: TGTGCCAGCAGTCCCACGACTAGCGGGGGTTCGCAGTATTTT. Protein sequence: CASSPTTSGGSQYF.

This chain joins TRBV7-9 and TRBJ2-7; TRBD1 is a possible D gene (6 bases). The CDR3 covers 15 residues. Between the trimmed V and J ends, which lost 5 bases and 5 bases, there was a span of 19 bases. Germline V gene data show CDR1 as SEHNR and CDR2 as FQNEAQ (reference sequence). This chain's CDR3 is CASSPFAQGFHEQYF. CDR3 coding DNA: TGTGCCAGCAGCCCCTTCGCACAGGGTTTCCACGAGCAGTACTTC.

This clone was seen once. The gene calls are TRBV27 and TRBJ2-1; TRBD2 agrees at 12 bases. The V segment lost 5 bases and the J segment 0 bases; nucleotides outside the gene matches: 5. The germline CDR1 and CDR2 sequences are MNHEY and SMNVEV (reference sequence). The CDR3 is 17 residues long. CDR3 amino acids: CASSPTTSGGSYNEQFF. CDR3 sequence (DNA): TGTGCCAGCAGTCCAACGACTAGCGGGGGCTCCTACAATGAGCAGTTCTTC.

The V gene is TRBV11-2, the J gene TRBJ1-2, with TRBD1 as a possible D gene (6 bases). With 4 bases removed from V and 5 bases from J, the gap between germline ends came to 20 bases. The length of the CDR3 is 16 residues. Germline lookup yields CDR1 SGHAT and CDR2 FQNNGV. CDR3 residues: CASSSAGTRRPYGYTF. The CDR3 DNA reads as TGTGCCAGCAGCTCAGCCGGGACACGAAGACCGTATGGCTACACCTTC.

This chain connects TRBV7-2 to TRBJ1-6; D not certain. Between the trimmed V and J ends, which lost 2 bases and 7 bases, there was a span of 6 bases. Germline CDR1 SGHTA, CDR2 FQGNSA. The CDR3 covers 13 residues. The CDR3 nucleotides read TGTGCCAGCAGCTTATACGGGAATTCACCCCTCCACTTT. This translates into CASSLYGNSPLHF.

This chain connects TRBV29-1 to TRBJ1-1; 7 bases line up with TRBD1. Germline V gene sequence: CDR1 SQVTM, CDR2 ANQGSEA. The CDR3 length is 13 residues. With V trimmed by 5 bases and J by 0 bases, 3 bases remained unmatched. CDR3 DNA: TGCAGCGTTCGGACAGGTATGAACACTGAAGCTTTCTTT. This sequence encodes CSVRTGMNTEAFF. Combining the CDR3 with reference TRBV29-1 and TRBJ1-1 gives the whole variable domain SAVISQKPSRDICQRGTSLTIQCQVDSQVTMMFWYRQQPGQSLTLIATANQGSEATYESGFVIDKFPISRPNLTFSTLTVSNMSPEDSSIYLCSVRTGMNTEAFFGQGTRLTVV.